The clone carrying this T cell receptor (beta chain) was observed at least ten times. With V trimmed by 4 bases and J by 0 bases, 5 bases remained unmatched. There are 16 residues in the CDR3. Germline V gene sequence: CDR1 LGHNA, CDR2 YNFKEQ. One entry per CDR3 protein, called by TCRdb with MiXCR from the 5' RACE reads. The sample lists around 55,000 distinct CDR3 sequences; 6.5% to 7.5% were seen once. These data originate in a study of early T cells in non-severe SARS-CoV-2 infection. The material sequenced was whole blood, taken at baseline. This chain links TRBV4-2 with TRBJ2-1, with 8 positions matching TRBD1. This clonotype originated in an adult who was a healthcare worker with PCR-confirmed SARS-CoV-2 infection or an uninfected control (not recorded which). The CDR3 sequence is CASSRGQGGSYNEQFF. The DNA for the CDR3 is TGTGCCAGCAGCCGAGGACAGGGAGGCTCCTACAATGAGCAGTTCTTC.